This TCR beta chain was retrieved from a study of cytomegalovirus exposure and HLA in healthy donors. Study at large: For the approximately 360 genotyped donors, more than 80% fell within the Caucasian-associated ancestry cluster.

Concerning this clone itself: The antigen is not known.

The study ran its PCR with 60 Vbeta and 13 Jbeta primers. Using immunoSEQ multiplex PCR, the repertoire was profiled, and TCRdb retains in-frame clones only, with some absent. The sample holds approximately 150,000 clones, more than 60% seen once. Study-level points and caveats: It was reportedly the case that the classifier diagnosed cytomegalovirus status with high specificity and sensitivity. Earlier results showed most TCR beta V segments being productive about 90% or about 30% of the time.

Trimming cost V 4 bases and J 0 bases, with 26 bases left between them. The germline CDR1 and CDR2 sequences are SGDLS and YYNGEE. This CDR3 is 19 amino acids long. The origin of this receptor is a male donor in good health and CMV-seronegative. Input material: PBMCs. V gene TRBV9 combines with J gene TRBJ2-7, with D maybe TRBD2 (6 bases). CDR3 loop: CASSPHPGSSLSASYEQYF. For the CDR3, the DNA is TGTGCCAGCAGCCCCCATCCCGGGAGCTCCCTCTCAGCCTCCTACGAGCAGTACTTC.